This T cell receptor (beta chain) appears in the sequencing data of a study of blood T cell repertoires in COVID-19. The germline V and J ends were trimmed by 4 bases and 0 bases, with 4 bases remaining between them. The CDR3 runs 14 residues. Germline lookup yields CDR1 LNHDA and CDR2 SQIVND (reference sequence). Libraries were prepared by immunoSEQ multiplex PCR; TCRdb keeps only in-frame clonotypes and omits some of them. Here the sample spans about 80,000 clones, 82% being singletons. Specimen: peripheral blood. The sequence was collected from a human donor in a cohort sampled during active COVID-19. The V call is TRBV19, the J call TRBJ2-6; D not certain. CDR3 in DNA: TGTGCCAGTAGTACCATCTCTGGGGCCAACGTCCTGACTTTC. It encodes CASSTISGANVLTF.